This TCR beta chain was found in a study of cytomegalovirus exposure and HLA in healthy donors. Notes on the study in general: Sequencing likely generated an artifact that appeared as a cluster of highly shared sequence variants. Earlier results showed most TCR beta V segments being productive about 90% or about 30% of the time.

PCR involved 60 Vbeta and 13 Jbeta primers. The table came from immunoSEQ multiplex PCR; TCRdb's copy has only in-frame clones and leaves some out. The sample lists around 64,000 clones, roughly 87% occurring once. Comments on this clone: The antigen remains undetermined.

The germline gives CDR1 MDHEN, CDR2 SYDVKM. The CDR3 covers 12 residues. With 8 bases removed from V and 10 bases from J, the gap between germline ends came to 12 bases. The sequencing input was PBMCs. The chain combines TRBV28 with TRBJ1-6, with D perhaps matching TRBD1 (5 bases). This sequence originates from a female donor in good health and CMV-seronegative. This CDR3 reads CASQSGSSPLHF. CDR3 sequence (DNA): TGTGCCAGCCAATCAGGGTCCTCACCCCTCCACTTT.